Each of the 15 T cell receptor beta chains below was sequenced from the same sample in a study of blood T cell repertoires in COVID-19. Libraries were prepared by immunoSEQ multiplex PCR; TCRdb keeps only in-frame clonotypes and omits some of them. The repertoire includes approximately 75,000 clones, roughly 83% of them detected once, and 5.5% to 8% sits in the top ten. The sequencing input was peripheral blood. These receptors originate from a man between 25 and 39 years old with COVID-19, enrolled during active disease.

The chain is built from TRBV19 and TRBJ2-7; tentative D call: TRBD2 (6 bases). This CDR3 has 15 amino acids. Germline V CDR1 and CDR2: LNHDA, SQIVND (reference sequence). The ends were cut back, 5 bases at V and 6 bases at J, with 20 bases in the middle. The CDR3 sequence is CASSPWGGAVGEQYF. For the CDR3, the DNA is TGTGCCAGTAGTCCTTGGGGCGGGGCGGTCGGCGAGCAGTACTTC. Together with reference TRBV19 and TRBJ2-7, the CDR3 gives the full variable domain: DGGITQSPKYLFRKEGQNVTLSCEQNLNHDAMYWYRQDPGQGLRLIYYSQIVNDFQKGDIAEGYSVSREKKESFPLTVTSAQKNPTAFYLCASSPWGGAVGEQYFGPGTRLTVT.

The V and J genes are TRBV6-4 and TRBJ2-3; 8 bases agree with TRBD2. After removal of 3 bases from V and 4 bases from J, the junction contained 0 bases not matched to a gene. Germline-derived CDR1 and CDR2 are MRHNA and SNTAGT. The CDR3 has 13 amino acids. CDR3 in amino acids: CASSEREADTQYF. CDR3 DNA: TGTGCCAGCAGTGAGCGGGAGGCAGATACGCAGTATTTT.

The V and J genes are TRBV7-8 and TRBJ1-1; 7 bases line up with TRBD1. The V gene's germline CDR1 is SGHVS and CDR2 FQNEAQ. Trimming at V came to 1 base and at J to 5 bases, leaving 4 bases not matched to a gene. The CDR3 totals 14 residues. The CDR3 spells CASSLDRGSTEAFF. The CDR3 DNA reads as TGTGCCAGCAGCTTAGACAGGGGATCAACTGAAGCTTTCTTT.

This rearrangement joins TRBV19 to TRBJ2-6; TRBD2 agrees at 11 bases. The junction had 7 bases not matched to a gene; V was cut back by 6 bases and J by 0 bases. The CDR3 contains 18 residues. The germline gives CDR1 LNHDA, CDR2 SQIVND (reference sequence). CDR3 sequence: CASRLTGTSGSGANVLTF. CDR3 DNA: TGTGCCAGTAGGTTGACTGGGACTAGCGGCTCTGGGGCCAACGTCCTGACTTTC.

This clone was detected only once. The chain links TRBV28 to TRBJ1-2; no reliable D call. The CDR3 has 13 residues. V dropped 6 bases and J dropped 3 bases, with 11 bases sitting between them. CDR1 is MDHEN and CDR2 is SYDVKM in the germline V gene. The CDR3 spells CASSGKPYYGYTF. Here the CDR3 DNA reads TGTGCCAGCAGCGGTAAGCCATACTATGGCTACACCTTC.

V gene TRBV4-3 combines with J gene TRBJ1-5, with TRBD1 identical over 7 bases. This CDR3 is built from 16 residues. The ends lost 1 base at V and 3 bases at J; junction bases unmatched: 6. Germline V lookup: CDR1 LGHNA, CDR2 YSLEER. The CDR3 is CASSQAAQGYNQPQHF. In DNA, the CDR3 is TGCGCCAGCAGCCAAGCGGCACAGGGGTACAATCAGCCCCAGCATTTT.

The chain couples TRBV19 to TRBJ1-2; D ambiguous. The germline V and J ends were trimmed by 5 bases and 2 bases, with 12 bases remaining between them. Germline loops: CDR1 LNHDA, CDR2 SQIVND (reference sequence). This CDR3 region has 14 residues. The CDR3 spells CASSGGGGNYGYTF. The CDR3 coding sequence is TGTGCCAGTAGTGGCGGTGGCGGAAACTATGGCTACACCTTC.

The chain joins TRBV6-1 to TRBJ2-7, with 11 bases identical to TRBD2. Germline values: CDR1 MNHNS, CDR2 SASEGT. The V gene end was trimmed by 4 bases and the J gene end by 3 bases; junction bases not matched to a gene: 8. The CDR3 sequence is 16 residues long. The CDR3 protein is CASSAASGLAVYEQYF. The CDR3 nucleotides are TGTGCCAGCAGTGCGGCGTCGGGACTAGCGGTCTACGAGCAGTACTTC.

CDR3: CASSLNRASETQYF. DNA of the CDR3: TGTGCCAGCAGCTTGAACAGGGCGTCGGAGACCCAGTACTTC. The chain combines TRBV5-4 with TRBJ2-5, with TRBD1 as a possible D gene (6 bases). The ends were cut back, 1 base at V and 5 bases at J, with 12 bases in the middle. The germline CDR1 and CDR2 sequences are SGHNT and YYREEE (reference sequence). The CDR3 runs 14 residues. The full variable domain, its missing parts supplied by reference TRBV5-4 and TRBJ2-5, is ETGVTQSPTHLIKTRGQQVTLRCSSQSGHNTVSWYQQALGQGPQFIFQYYREEENGRGNFPPRFSGLQFPNYSSELNVNALELDDSALYLCASSLNRASETQYFGPGTRLLVL.

The gene calls are TRBV7-9 and TRBJ1-2; 7 bases fit TRBD1. The V gene end was trimmed by 1 base and the J gene end by 1 base; junction bases not matched to a gene: 3. Germline V CDR1 and CDR2: SEHNR, FQNEAQ (reference sequence). The CDR3 consists of 15 residues. The CDR3 loop reads CASSLVRGHNYGYTF. CDR3 in DNA: TGTGCCAGCAGCTTAGTAAGGGGGCATAACTATGGCTACACCTTC. The full variable domain, rest sourced from reference TRBV7-9 and TRBJ1-2, is DTGVSQNPRHKITKRGQNVTFRCDPISEHNRLYWYRQTLGQGPEFLTYFQNEAQLEKSRLLSDRFSAERPKGSFSTLEIQRTEQGDSAMYLCASSLVRGHNYGYTFGSGTRLTVV.

The chain uses TRBV28 and TRBJ1-3, with TRBD1 matching over 8 bases. Germline V gives CDR1 MDHEN, CDR2 SYDVKM. The CDR3 consists of 16 residues. V was pared by 3 bases and J by 2 bases, with 6 bases of the junction left unmatched. Written as DNA, the CDR3 is TGTGCCAGCAGTTTCAGGGACAGGAGGCCTGGAAACACCATATATTTT. It codes for CASSFRDRRPGNTIYF.

This clone was seen only a few times. The rearrangement links TRBV4-1 to TRBJ2-7; TRBD1 agrees at 7 bases. V dropped 2 bases and J dropped 4; count of bases not matched to a gene: 5. Germline CDR1 is MGHRA and CDR2 is YSYEKL. This CDR3 comprises 14 residues. DNA for the CDR3: TGCGCCAGCAGCCAAAGGGGGCGAGCTTACGAGCAGTACTTC. Its protein product is CASSQRGRAYEQYF.

The J gene is TRBJ2-3, the V gene TRBV11-1; 7 bases align to TRBD2. The trim removed 6 bases at V and 5 bases at J, leaving 14 bases unmatched. The germline V gene has CDR1 SGHAT and CDR2 FQDESV (reference sequence). The CDR3 extends over 16 amino acids. CDR3 sequence (DNA): TGTGCCAGCAGTTTATTATCGGGAGGTTTAGGAGATACGCAGTATTTT. It codes for CASSLLSGGLGDTQYF.

The CDR3 region is CASSRKRQFPEAFF. CDR3 DNA sequence: TGTGCCAGCAGTCGAAAACGACAGTTCCCTGAAGCTTTCTTT. The gene calls are TRBV2 and TRBJ1-1, with a possible D match to TRBD1 (5 bases). Trimming left V 5 bases short and J 6 bases short, with 16 bases between. Germline loops: CDR1 SNHLY, CDR2 FYNNEI. The CDR3 is 14 residues long.

This clone was counted between two and nine times. V is TRBV6-5 and J is TRBJ2-1; D is perhaps TRBD2 (5 bases). The CDR3 is 14 amino acids. V shed 4 bases and J shed 5 bases, with 12 bases lying between them. The germline V gene encodes CDR1 MNHEY and CDR2 SVGAGI. The CDR3 here is CASSSPTRDNEQFF. The DNA for the CDR3 is TGTGCCAGCAGTTCTCCTACTAGGGACAATGAGCAGTTCTTC.